This entry is about one T cell receptor (beta chain). cDNA prepared by RNA extraction and subsequent reverse transcription served as the template for sequencing. Clones were sequenced by immunoSEQ multiplex PCR, and TCRdb holds only the in-frame ones, with some missing. Of 150,000 to 200,000 clones listed, roughly 66% were seen once; the top ten hold approximately 0.93%. Treatment indicated: oral pan-JAK inhibitor, 5-10 mg twice daily. Collection of lesional scalp punch biopsies and peripheral blood was performed in alopecia areata patients. From germline, CDR1 is SGHRS and CDR2 YFSETQ. With 0 bases removed from V and 0 bases from J, the gap between germline ends came to 7 bases. CDR3 length equals 15 residues. The sample comes from a study of CD8+ T cells in alopecia areata. Turning to the study itself: The drug, oral tofacitinib, was given to treated patients at 5 to 10 mg twice daily.

V and J are TRBV5-1 and TRBJ2-1; D is perhaps TRBD2 (6 bases). The receptor was derived from a human donor with alopecia areata. This specimen was CD4+ T cells sorted from blood, taken at week 24, from a patient treated with tofacitinib. The CDR3 sequence: CASSLVEGSYNEQFF. The CDR3 coding sequence is TGCGCCAGCAGCTTGGTGGAGGGCTCCTACAATGAGCAGTTCTTC.